The rows below give T cell receptor beta chains drawn from one sample of a study of blood T cell repertoires in COVID-19. TCRdb's table, derived via immunoSEQ multiplex PCR, lists solely in-frame clones and lacks some. The sample comprises about 220,000 clones, approximately 80% of which are singletons, and approximately 20% rests with the top ten. The sample taken for sequencing was peripheral blood. The receptors were sampled from a man aged 25 to 45 with active or convalescent COVID-19. Both conserved end residues are part of each CDR3. Each record gives: J gene, D gene, clone size, V gene, CDR3 protein, CDR3 DNA. A D gene is named only where the DNA matches it firmly. Where a row states a size, it is once, few, many or the class of an expanded clone; other rows omit it.

J: TRBJ1-1; D: .; size: .; V: TRBV5-1; CDR3: CASSRQAGGGTEAFF; DNA: TGCGCCAGCAGCCGGCAGGCTGGTGGTGGCACTGAAGCTTTCTTT
J: TRBJ1-5; D: TRBD1; size: .; V: TRBV2; CDR3: CAGGTDQDQPQHF; DNA: TGTGCCGGCGGGACAGACCAGGATCAGCCCCAGCATTTT
J: TRBJ1-5; D: TRBD1; size: .; V: TRBV5-1; CDR3: CASSLTGDSYQPQHF; DNA: TGCGCCAGCAGCTTGACAGGGGACAGTTATCAGCCCCAGCATTTT
J: TRBJ1-2; D: TRBD1; size: .; V: TRBV18; CDR3: CASSPDGTANYGYTF; DNA: TGTGCCAGCTCACCAGACGGGACAGCAAACTATGGCTACACCTTC
J: TRBJ2-3; D: .; size: .; V: TRBV5-6; CDR3: CASSFVDTSTDTQYF; DNA: TGTGCCAGCAGCTTCGTAGACACTAGCACAGATACGCAGTATTTT
J: TRBJ2-5; D: .; size: .; V: TRBV28; CDR3: CASSSTPSRETQYF; DNA: TGTGCCAGCAGTTCGACTCCTTCCCGGGAGACCCAGTACTTC
J: TRBJ2-3; D: TRBD2; size: .; V: TRBV7-7; CDR3: CASSLGPTSADTQYF; DNA: TGTGCCAGCAGCTTAGGTCCGACTAGCGCAGATACGCAGTATTTT
J: TRBJ2-3; D: .; size: .; V: TRBV4-2; CDR3: CASSQPPLRDTQYF; DNA: TGTGCCAGCAGCCAACCCCCGCTTCGGGATACGCAGTATTTT
J: TRBJ1-6; D: .; size: .; V: TRBV28; CDR3: CASSLWRESSYNSPLHF; DNA: TGTGCCAGCAGTTTATGGCGGGAGAGCTCCTATAATTCACCCCTCCACTTT
J: TRBJ1-2; D: .; size: .; V: TRBV28; CDR3: CASSRGNYGYTF; DNA: TGTGCCAGCAGCCGGGGGAACTATGGCTACACCTTC
J: TRBJ1-2; D: .; size: .; V: TRBV5-4; CDR3: CASSNNREYYGYTF; DNA: TGTGCCAGCAGCAATAACAGGGAGTACTATGGCTACACCTTC
J: TRBJ1-1; D: .; size: .; V: TRBV27; CDR3: CASSFSGGMNTEAFF; DNA: TGTGCCAGCAGTTTTTCGGGGGGGATGAACACTGAAGCTTTCTTT
J: TRBJ1-5; D: .; size: .; V: TRBV28; CDR3: CASSLRREEMGNQPQHF; DNA: TGTGCCAGCAGTTTAAGGCGTGAGGAGATGGGCAATCAGCCCCAGCATTTT
J: TRBJ1-4; D: .; size: .; V: TRBV19; CDR3: CASKLPGVEKLFF; DNA: TGTGCCAGTAAATTGCCGGGGGTTGAAAAACTGTTTTTT
J: TRBJ2-2; D: .; size: few; V: TRBV19; CDR3: CASRPAGGTTGELFF; DNA: TGTGCCAGTAGACCCGCCGGGGGAACCACCGGGGAGCTGTTTTTT
J: TRBJ2-7; D: .; size: once; V: TRBV2; CDR3: CASSEARSRVSFYEQYF; DNA: TGTGCCAGCAGTGAAGCCCGGAGCAGGGTATCCTTCTACGAGCAGTACTTC
J: TRBJ2-3; D: TRBD2; size: .; V: TRBV3-1/TRBV3-2; CDR3: CASSPQGLARDTQYF; DNA: TGTGCCAGCAGCCCCCAGGGACTAGCGCGGGATACGCAGTATTTT
J: TRBJ2-5; D: TRBD2; size: once; V: TRBV24-1; CDR3: CATSGGGGATQGTQYF; DNA: TGTGCCACCAGTGGAGGCGGGGGGGCAACCCAAGGGACCCAGTACTTC
J: TRBJ2-1; D: TRBD1; size: once; V: TRBV24-1; CDR3: CATSDPGQGVRQEQFF; DNA: TGTGCCACCAGTGATCCGGGACAGGGGGTTAGACAAGAGCAGTTCTTC
J: TRBJ1-2; D: .; size: few; V: TRBV5-6; CDR3: CASSPGLGGYTF; DNA: TGTGCCAGCAGCCCAGGGCTCGGTGGCTACACCTTC
J: TRBJ2-1; D: .; size: .; V: TRBV28; CDR3: CASSLIKTNLFF; DNA: TGTGCCAGCAGTTTAATCAAGACAAATTTGTTCTTC
J: TRBJ1-1; D: TRBD1; size: .; V: TRBV6-5; CDR3: CASSWGQLNTEAFF; DNA: TGTGCCAGCAGTTGGGGACAGTTGAACACTGAAGCTTTCTTT
J: TRBJ2-3; D: .; size: .; V: TRBV6-5; CDR3: CASSSAGGKGDTQYF; DNA: TGTGCCAGCAGTTCGGCAGGGGGGAAAGGGGATACGCAGTATTTT
J: TRBJ1-2; D: TRBD1; size: few; V: TRBV29-1; CDR3: CSADPQGPYGYTF; DNA: TGCAGCGCTGACCCACAGGGGCCCTATGGCTACACCTTC
J: TRBJ2-3; D: .; size: .; V: TRBV3-1/TRBV3-2; CDR3: CASSQDPGRVVDTQYF; DNA: TGTGCCAGCAGCCAAGATCCTGGCAGGGTGGTGGATACGCAGTATTTT
J: TRBJ1-1; D: .; size: .; V: TRBV6-1; CDR3: CASSELGGNTEAFF; DNA: TGTGCCAGCAGTGAACTGGGGGGGAACACTGAAGCTTTCTTT
J: TRBJ2-1; D: TRBD2; size: .; V: TRBV29-1; CDR3: CSVWGLAGGISYNEQFF; DNA: TGCAGCGTTTGGGGACTAGCGGGAGGGATATCCTACAATGAGCAGTTCTTC
J: TRBJ1-2; D: .; size: .; V: TRBV29-1; CDR3: CSVVFLATADYGGYTF; DNA: TGCAGCGTTGTGTTTTTGGCTACAGCAGACTATGGAGGCTACACCTTC
J: TRBJ2-7; D: TRBD2; size: .; V: TRBV18; CDR3: CASSPRGGSRLGRAYEQYF; DNA: TGTGCCAGCTCACCACGAGGCGGGAGCCGGCTCGGGCGGGCCTACGAGCAGTACTTC